The present entry profiles one TCR beta chain with its context. Its antigen is undetermined. These data come from a study of cytomegalovirus exposure and HLA in healthy donors. Study-wide results and caveats: The investigators catalogued 150 or so TCR beta chains as cytomegalovirus-associated. What a later analysis showed was that several of the most significant clusters appeared linked to common viral pathogens. As a later analysis showed, a missense DCLRE1C variant was linked to trimming of TCR beta V- and J-genes. Confirmation in vitro established that a few CMV-associated chains were specific for CMV antigens.

Germline V gives CDR1 SGHNT, CDR2 YYREEE (reference sequence). This CDR3 contains 14 residues. V shed 1 base and J shed 6 bases, with 14 bases lying between them. PCR was performed using 60 Vbeta and 13 Jbeta primers. Sequenced by immunoSEQ multiplex PCR; TCRdb stores in-frame clones only, minus some. Among about 130,000 clones, around 67% were seen once, and the ten largest hold around 4%. This TCR was recovered from a man between 18 and 35 years old in good health and CMV-seropositive. The rearrangement joins TRBV5-4 to TRBJ2-7, with TRBD1 as a possible D gene (5 bases). Sequenced material: PBMCs. The CDR3 reads CASSLQGLAREQYF. CDR3 DNA: TGTGCCAGCAGCTTGCAGGGTCTGGCCCGCGAGCAGTACTTC.